A selection of T cell receptor beta chains follows, all from one sample in a study of a mutant IDH1 vaccine in newly diagnosed glioma. Generated by immunoSEQ multiplex PCR, the TCRdb table keeps only in-frame clones and is missing some. The sample carries approximately 81,000 clones, 85% recorded once. These receptors are not linked to any known antigen. The sample consisted of PBMCs, taken from a glioma patient whose treatment included an IDH1 peptide vaccine. The source is a young man with glioma. Some clones in this sample may be carry-over from other donors' samples. CDR3s include the opening cysteine and the closing phenylalanine or tryptophan. The D gene is left open where the match is weak. Clone size, where shown, is once, few, many, or a class for clones that have expanded.

d_call	clone_size	j_call	v_call	cdr3_nt	cdr3_aa
.	.	TRBJ1-2	TRBV4-3	TGCGCCAGCAGCCAAGTCACAGGGCCATATGGCTACACCTTC	CASSQVTGPYGYTF
TRBD1	.	TRBJ2-2	TRBV19	TGTGCCAGTAGCCGGACAGGGCCTTACACCGGGGAGCTGTTTTTT	CASSRTGPYTGELFF
.	.	TRBJ2-3	TRBV6-6	TGTGCCAGCAGTTACAGAGATCTCACAGATACGCAGTATTTT	CASSYRDLTDTQYF
.	.	TRBJ2-5	TRBV4-2	TGTGCCAGCAGCCAAGATCGGTGGGAGTACCAAGAGACCCAGTACTTC	CASSQDRWEYQETQYF
.	.	TRBJ2-7	TRBV2	TGTGCCAGCAGTGTTGGAGCGGGTAGGTACGAGCAGTACTTC	CASSVGAGRYEQYF
.	.	TRBJ2-7	TRBV6-6	TGTGCCAGCAGTTACTCTCAGGTTCTCTCCGAGCAGTACTTC	CASSYSQVLSEQYF
.	few	TRBJ1-1	TRBV11-2	TGTGCCAGCGGATTGTGGGCGAACACTGAAGCTTTCTTT	CASGLWANTEAFF
.	.	TRBJ2-1	TRBV28	TGTGCCAGCAGAGGTTCGGGCTACAATGAGCAGTTCTTC	CASRGSGYNEQFF
TRBD1	.	TRBJ2-7	TRBV29-1	TGCAGCGTTCTGACAGGGGGCTACGAGCAGTACTTC	CSVLTGGYEQYF
.	.	TRBJ2-7	TRBV5-8	TGTGCCAGCAGCGCCGGGGCCGGTATTTTCTACGAGCAGTACTTC	CASSAGAGIFYEQYF
TRBD1	.	TRBJ1-5	TRBV10-3	TGTGCCACCCAGCCGAGTGGACAGGGCGGGCAGCCCCAGCATTTT	CATQPSGQGGQPQHF
.	.	TRBJ1-5	TRBV19	TGTGCCATCGCCGACAGCCGGGGCATGCCCCAGCATTTT	CAIADSRGMPQHF
.	.	TRBJ2-1	TRBV28	TGTGCCAGCAGTCAACCAGCGGGCTCCTACAATGAGCAGTTCTTC	CASSQPAGSYNEQFF
TRBD1	.	TRBJ1-5	TRBV5-8	TGTGCCAGCAGCTTGCTGACAGGGGTCAACAATCAGCCCCAGCATTTT	CASSLLTGVNNQPQHF